This paragraph covers one T cell receptor beta chain sequence. This clone was counted once. It has no known antigen specificity. Base qualities are not recorded, but no much larger clone differs from it by a single base. The V end gives up 0 bases and the J end 4 bases, leaving 3 bases in the junction not matched to a gene. The CDR3 has 15 amino acids, counting the end cysteine and phenylalanine. Only the CDR3 part of the read is kept: 45 bases, read in frame from the first base. CDR1 and CDR2 are read off the germline V gene as SGDLS and YYNGEE. This record belongs to a study of blood T cell repertoires in COVID-19 (dated by TCRdb to 2020 to 2022). Looking at the study overall: Collaborator samples came from the United States, Italy and Spain and covered acute and convalescent phases of COVID-19. The material from the prospective study consisted of cDNA or gDNA derived from T cells, B-cell-depleted T cells, or PBMCs. The dataset comprised deeply sampled blood TCRbeta repertoires from subjects exposed to, actively infected with, or recovered from COVID-19. The repertoires were released in a freely available public database meant as a resource for research on the immune response to SARS-CoV-2. The samples were drawn from two sources: the first 160 participants of the ongoing ImmuneRACE study, and 1,254 subjects contributed by 6 global collaborators. A de-identified subject ID, COVID-19 status, age in years and sex were almost always included in the sample metadata. HLA class I and class II types, where available, came from metadata supplied by the sample provider rather than from assay-based typing.

Each collaborating institution followed its own protocols to collect whole blood in K2EDTA tubes. For TCRbeta analysis, collaborators shipped samples as frozen whole blood, isolated PBMCs, or DNA extracted from either of those sample types. General conclusions and limits of the study: The amount of clinical and demographic metadata varied by source and participant and was provided uncurated.

TCRbeta CDR3 regions were amplified from genomic DNA by means of the immunoSEQ Assay, a bias-controlled multiplex PCR. The original pipeline was this. The number of nucleated cells in each sample was estimated from the amplification of reference gene primers within the assay. To quantify the absolute abundance of each unique TCRbeta CDR3 rearrangement, sequence reads were collapsed and filtered. For each sample, productive Simpson clonality was calculated by taking the square root of Simpson's diversity index across productive rearrangements. The immuneACCESS repertoire file appears here via TCRdb, limited to in-frame rearrangements. These files lack a portion of the clones; in checked studies, under half of the deficit traces to unresolved V genes, and the cause of the others is not known. That table is the source of V, J and clone size, and D and trimming were worked out from the DNA. The sample table holds tens of thousands of clones, of which roughly 71% were seen once. 6.2% of the sample is in the top ten clones.

This TCR was recovered from an elderly man with acute or convalescent COVID-19. Sequenced: peripheral blood. The chain links TRBV9 with TRBJ2-5; 10 central nucleotides agree with TRBD2. The CDR3 sequence is CASSVGAGGPETQYF. At the DNA level, the sequence is TGTGCCAGCAGCGTAGGAGCGGGGGGGCCAGAGACCCAGTACTTC. Reference TRBV9 and TRBJ2-5 proteins supply the regions before and after the CDR3; the full variable domain is: DSGVTQTPKHLITATGQRVTLRCSPRSGDLSVYWYQQSLDQGLQFLIQYYNGEERAKGNILERFSAQQFPDLHSELNLSSLELGDSALYFCASSVGAGGPETQYFGPGTRLLVL.